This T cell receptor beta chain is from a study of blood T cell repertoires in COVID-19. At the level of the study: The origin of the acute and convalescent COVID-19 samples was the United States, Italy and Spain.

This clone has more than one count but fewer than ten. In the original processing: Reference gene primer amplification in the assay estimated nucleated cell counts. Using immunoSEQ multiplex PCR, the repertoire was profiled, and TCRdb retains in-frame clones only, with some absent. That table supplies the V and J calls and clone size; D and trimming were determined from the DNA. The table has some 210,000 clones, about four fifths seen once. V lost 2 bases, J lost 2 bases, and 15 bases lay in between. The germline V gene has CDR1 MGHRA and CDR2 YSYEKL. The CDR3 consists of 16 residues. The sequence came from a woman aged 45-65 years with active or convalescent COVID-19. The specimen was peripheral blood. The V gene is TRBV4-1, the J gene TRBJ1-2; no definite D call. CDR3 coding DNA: TGCGCCAGCAGCCAATTACTCAGGCTCTCAAACTATGGCTACACCTTC. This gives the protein CASSQLLRLSNYGYTF.